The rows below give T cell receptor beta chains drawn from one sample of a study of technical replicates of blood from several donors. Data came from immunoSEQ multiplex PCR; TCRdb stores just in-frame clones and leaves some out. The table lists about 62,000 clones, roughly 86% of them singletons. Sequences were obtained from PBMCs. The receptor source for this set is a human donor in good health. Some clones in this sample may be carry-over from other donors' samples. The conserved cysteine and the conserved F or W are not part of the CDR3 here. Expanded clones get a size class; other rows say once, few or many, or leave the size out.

CDR3: ASSSRTREETQY
J: TRBJ2-5
V: TRBV7-2
size: .

CDR3: AVAVHQETQY
J: TRBJ2-5
V: TRBV10-3
size: .

CDR3: ASSGGLGGEQF
J: TRBJ2-1
V: TRBV6-4
size: .

CDR3: ASSLAHRLEY
J: TRBJ2-5
V: TRBV7-2
size: .

CDR3: ASSSRLAGGHGDEQF
J: TRBJ2-1
V: TRBV11-2
size: .

CDR3: ASSRTSGDLTGELF
J: TRBJ2-2
V: TRBV5-1
size: .

CDR3: ASSVVEAGGSDTQY
J: TRBJ2-3
V: TRBV9
size: .

CDR3: AISPGDSGSGNTIY
J: TRBJ1-3
V: TRBV10-3
size: .

CDR3: ASSQQSGSPYEQY
J: TRBJ2-7
V: TRBV4-3
size: .

CDR3: ASSQDGAGMNTEAF
J: TRBJ1-1
V: TRBV4-1
size: once

CDR3: ASSTGQLYEQY
J: TRBJ2-7
V: TRBV28
size: .

CDR3: ASSPPGGRETQY
J: TRBJ2-5
V: TRBV11-2
size: .

CDR3: ASSEQGNTEAF
J: TRBJ1-1
V: TRBV2
size: .

CDR3: ASTRDRDQPQH
J: TRBJ1-5
V: TRBV19
size: .

CDR3: ASSSGTGKAGELF
J: TRBJ2-2
V: TRBV19
size: .

CDR3: AGLSGGTDTQY
J: TRBJ2-3
V: TRBV7-9
size: .

CDR3: ASSDGSPGKGNTIY
J: TRBJ1-3
V: TRBV2
size: .

CDR3: ASSYSYRGEKGYT
J: TRBJ1-2
V: TRBV6-5
size: .

CDR3: ASSVGDGNTIY
J: TRBJ1-3
V: TRBV5-1
size: few

CDR3: ASSSRSFLPYEQY
J: TRBJ2-7
V: TRBV5-1
size: .

CDR3: ASSKNRADLGFT
J: TRBJ1-2
V: TRBV5-1
size: once

CDR3: ASSSLAGVGEQY
J: TRBJ2-7
V: TRBV7-3
size: .

CDR3: ASSQRQGALNTEAF
J: TRBJ1-1
V: TRBV4-1
size: .

CDR3: ASSQEDWGDTQY
J: TRBJ2-3
V: TRBV14
size: .

CDR3: ASSQEQGAGELF
J: TRBJ2-2
V: TRBV4-2
size: .

CDR3: ASSLVGEGSYNSPLH
J: TRBJ1-6
V: TRBV5-6
size: once

CDR3: ASSYGQGTNYGYT
J: TRBJ1-2
V: TRBV6-5
size: .

CDR3: ASSLGAGGWDGYT
J: TRBJ1-2
V: TRBV5-5
size: .

CDR3: ARSLNGLYLGTNSPLH
J: TRBJ1-6
V: TRBV7-5
size: .

CDR3: ASSFGQPLEGYT
J: TRBJ1-2
V: TRBV7-9
size: .

CDR3: ASTPDRVGFGAF
J: TRBJ1-1
V: TRBV5-4
size: few

CDR3: ASSIATGTRSQH
J: TRBJ1-5
V: TRBV19
size: few

CDR3: ASSGDRGVRETQY
J: TRBJ2-5
V: TRBV6-1
size: .

CDR3: ASSLERATNEKLF
J: TRBJ1-4
V: TRBV7-3
size: .

CDR3: ASSVRTSGSYEQY
J: TRBJ2-7
V: TRBV9
size: .